Listed here is a single T cell receptor (beta chain). Its antigen is unidentified. The data derive from a study of T cell clonotyping in hematopoietic cell transplantation. Whole-study findings and limits: CD4 and CD8 repertoire contributions could not be separated without sorting.

The CDR3 runs to 14 residues. CDR1 is MNHEY and CDR2 is SVGAGI in the germline V gene. V shed 8 bases, J shed 3 bases, and the junction held 7 bases outside the gene matches. Method: immunoSEQ multiplex PCR; TCRdb's copy keeps in-frame clones and lacks some. The sample holds some 9,600 clones, less than 60% seen once. The sequences come from peripheral blood mononuclear cells, collected 100 days after allogeneic stem cell transplant. The sequence derives from a female patient in her forties or fifties who had an allogeneic stem cell transplant from an unrelated donor, so the T cells may come from the graft donor. Some clones in this sample may be carry-over from other donors' samples. This chain joins TRBV6-5 and TRBJ2-7; 10 bases are shared with TRBD2. CDR3 DNA sequence: TGTGCCAGCCTCCGATCTAGCGGGAGCTACGAGCAGTACTTC. It specifies CASLRSSGSYEQYF.